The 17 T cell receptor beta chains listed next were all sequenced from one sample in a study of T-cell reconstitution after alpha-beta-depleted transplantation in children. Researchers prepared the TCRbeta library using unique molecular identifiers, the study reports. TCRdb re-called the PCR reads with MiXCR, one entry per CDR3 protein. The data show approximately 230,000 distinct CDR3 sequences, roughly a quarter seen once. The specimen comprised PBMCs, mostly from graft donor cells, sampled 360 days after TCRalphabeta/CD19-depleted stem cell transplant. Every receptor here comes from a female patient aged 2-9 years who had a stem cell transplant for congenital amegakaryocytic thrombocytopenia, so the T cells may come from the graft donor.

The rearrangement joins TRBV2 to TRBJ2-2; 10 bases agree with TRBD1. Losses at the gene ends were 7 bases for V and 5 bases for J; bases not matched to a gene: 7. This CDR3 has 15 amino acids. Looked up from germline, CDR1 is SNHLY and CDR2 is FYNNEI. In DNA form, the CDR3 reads TGTGCCAGCACCCGGACAGGGGGTAGGACCGGGGAGCTGTTTTTT. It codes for CASTRTGGRTGELFF.

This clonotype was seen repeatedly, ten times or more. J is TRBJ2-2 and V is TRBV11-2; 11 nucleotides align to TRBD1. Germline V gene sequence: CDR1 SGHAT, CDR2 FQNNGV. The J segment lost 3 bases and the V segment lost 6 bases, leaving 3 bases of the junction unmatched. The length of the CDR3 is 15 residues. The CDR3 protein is CASRGQGADTGELFF. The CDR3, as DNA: TGTGCCAGCAGAGGACAGGGGGCAGACACCGGGGAGCTGTTTTTT.

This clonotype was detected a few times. The CDR3 DNA sequence: TGTGCCAGCAGTACCTATTGGTGGAGGACAGCTAGCTCTGGGGCCAACGTCCTGACTTTC. Residues: CASSTYWWRTASSGANVLTF. This chain joins TRBV12-3 or TRBV12-4 and TRBJ2-6; D may be TRBD1 (6 bases). The CDR3 contains 20 residues. Trimming pared 5 bases from V and 0 bases from J, leaving 23 bases between.

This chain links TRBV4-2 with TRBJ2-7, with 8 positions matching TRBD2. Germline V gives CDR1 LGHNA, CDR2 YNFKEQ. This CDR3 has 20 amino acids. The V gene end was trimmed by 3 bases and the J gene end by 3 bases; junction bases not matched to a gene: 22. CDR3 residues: CASSHLPKVTKLAEDYEQYF. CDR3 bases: TGTGCCAGCAGCCACCTCCCTAAAGTTACGAAACTAGCGGAGGACTACGAGCAGTACTTC.

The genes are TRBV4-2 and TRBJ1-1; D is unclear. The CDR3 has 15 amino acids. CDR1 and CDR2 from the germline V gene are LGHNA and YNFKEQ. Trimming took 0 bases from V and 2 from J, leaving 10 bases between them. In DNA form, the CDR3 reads TGTGCCAGCAGCCAAGAAAGAGGGCTAAACACTGAAGCTTTCTTT. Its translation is CASSQERGLNTEAFF.

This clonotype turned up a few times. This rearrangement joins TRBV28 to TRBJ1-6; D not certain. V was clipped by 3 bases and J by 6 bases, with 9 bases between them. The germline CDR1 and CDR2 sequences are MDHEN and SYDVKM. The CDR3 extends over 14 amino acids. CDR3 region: CASSLSLVNSPLHF. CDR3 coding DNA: TGTGCCAGCAGTTTGTCCCTGGTTAATTCACCCCTCCACTTT.

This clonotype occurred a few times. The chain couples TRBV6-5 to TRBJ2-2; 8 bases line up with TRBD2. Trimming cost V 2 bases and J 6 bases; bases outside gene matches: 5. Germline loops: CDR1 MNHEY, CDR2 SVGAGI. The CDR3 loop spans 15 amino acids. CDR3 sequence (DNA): TGTGCCAGCAGTTACGGGCTAGCGGGTGCCGGGGAGCTGTTTTTT. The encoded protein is CASSYGLAGAGELFF.

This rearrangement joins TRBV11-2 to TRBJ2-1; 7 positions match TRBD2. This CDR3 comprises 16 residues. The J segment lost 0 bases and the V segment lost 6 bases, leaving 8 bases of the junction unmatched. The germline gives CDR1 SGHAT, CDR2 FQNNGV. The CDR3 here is CASRWSSGSSYNEQFF. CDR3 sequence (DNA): TGTGCCAGCAGGTGGTCTAGCGGAAGCTCCTACAATGAGCAGTTCTTC.

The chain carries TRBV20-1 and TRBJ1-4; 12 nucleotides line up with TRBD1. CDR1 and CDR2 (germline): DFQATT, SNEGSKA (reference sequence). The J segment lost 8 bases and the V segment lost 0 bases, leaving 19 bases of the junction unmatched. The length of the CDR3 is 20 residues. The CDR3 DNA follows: TGCAGTGCTAGAGATCCGCGGTTAGGGACAGGGGGCGTTTGGGGGGAAAAACTGTTTTTT. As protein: CSARDPRLGTGGVWGEKLFF.

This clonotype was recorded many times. DNA for the CDR3: TGCAGCGTTGAAGATCAGGACAGGCGGGAGACCCAGTACTTC. Encoded protein: CSVEDQDRRETQYF. The rearrangement joins TRBV29-1 to TRBJ2-5; 7 bases fit TRBD1. CDR3 length: 14 residues. Per the germline V gene, CDR1 is SQVTM and CDR2 is ANQGSEA. V shed 0 bases, J shed 5 bases, and the junction held 6 bases outside the gene matches.

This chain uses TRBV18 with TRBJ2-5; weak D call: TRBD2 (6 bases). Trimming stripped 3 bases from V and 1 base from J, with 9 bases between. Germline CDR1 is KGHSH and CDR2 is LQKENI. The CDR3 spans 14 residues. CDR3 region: CASSPRDFQETQYF. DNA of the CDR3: TGTGCCAGCTCACCTAGGGACTTCCAAGAGACCCAGTACTTC.

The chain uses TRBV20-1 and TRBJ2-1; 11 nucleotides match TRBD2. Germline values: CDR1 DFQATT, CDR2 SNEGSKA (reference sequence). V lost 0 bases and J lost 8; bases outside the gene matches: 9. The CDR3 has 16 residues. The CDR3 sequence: CSARDRLAGLGYEQFF. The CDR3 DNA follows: TGCAGTGCTAGAGACAGACTAGCGGGATTAGGCTATGAGCAGTTCTTC.

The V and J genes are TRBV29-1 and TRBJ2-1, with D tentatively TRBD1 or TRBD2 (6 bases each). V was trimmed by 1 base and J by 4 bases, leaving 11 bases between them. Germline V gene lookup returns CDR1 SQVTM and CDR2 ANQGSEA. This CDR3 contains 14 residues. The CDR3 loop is CSVEGRGSYNEQFF. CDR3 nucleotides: TGCAGCGTTGAAGGGAGGGGGTCTTACAATGAGCAGTTCTTC.

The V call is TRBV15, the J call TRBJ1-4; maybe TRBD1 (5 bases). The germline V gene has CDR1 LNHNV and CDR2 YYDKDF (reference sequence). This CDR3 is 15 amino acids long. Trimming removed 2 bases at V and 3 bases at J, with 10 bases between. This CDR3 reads CATSRLQGPNEKLFF. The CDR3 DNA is TGTGCCACCAGCAGATTGCAGGGCCCTAATGAAAAACTGTTTTTT.

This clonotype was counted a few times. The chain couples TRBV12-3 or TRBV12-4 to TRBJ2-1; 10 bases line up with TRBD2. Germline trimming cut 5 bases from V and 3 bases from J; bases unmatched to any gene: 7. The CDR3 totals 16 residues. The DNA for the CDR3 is TGTGCCAGCAGTGCAGTCCTAGCGGGAGACTACAATGAGCAGTTCTTC. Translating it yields CASSAVLAGDYNEQFF.

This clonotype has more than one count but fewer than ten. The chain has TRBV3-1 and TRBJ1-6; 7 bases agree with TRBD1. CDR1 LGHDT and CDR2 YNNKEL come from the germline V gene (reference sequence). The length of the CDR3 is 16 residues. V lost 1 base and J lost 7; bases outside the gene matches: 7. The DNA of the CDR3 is TGTGCCAGCAGCCAAGGAAGCAGGGGGGGAAATTCACCCCTCCACTTT. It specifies CASSQGSRGGNSPLHF.

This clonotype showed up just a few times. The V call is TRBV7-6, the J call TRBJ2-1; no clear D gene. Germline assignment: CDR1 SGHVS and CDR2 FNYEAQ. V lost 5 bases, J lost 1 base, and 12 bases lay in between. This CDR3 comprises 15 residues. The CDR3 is CASSQSAQSYNEQFF. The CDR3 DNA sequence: TGTGCCAGCAGCCAGAGCGCCCAGTCCTACAATGAGCAGTTCTTC.